This entry lists 11 T cell receptor beta chains sequenced from one sample in a study of blood T cell repertoires in COVID-19. Here immunoSEQ multiplex PCR was the method, and the copy in TCRdb shows in-frame clones only, minus some. The table records over 200,000 clones, roughly nine tenths of them present only once. The sequencing sample was made of PBMCs or T cells enriched from blood (not recorded which). These receptors were obtained from a woman in her forties or fifties in a cohort exposed to, infected with or recovered from COVID-19 (not recorded which).

The chain has TRBV11-2 and TRBJ2-4, with TRBD1 identical over 8 bases. This CDR3 has 14 amino acids. The V segment lost 5 bases and the J segment 7 bases; nucleotides outside the gene matches: 7. Germline values: CDR1 SGHAT, CDR2 FQNNGV. The CDR3 loop reads CASSPTTGENIQYF. Here the CDR3 DNA reads TGTGCCAGCAGCCCAACGACAGGGGAGAACATTCAGTACTTC.

The chain couples TRBV7-9 to TRBJ2-2; TRBD1 aligns across 7 bases. Trimming cost V 5 bases and J 4 bases; bases outside gene matches: 1. Germline V lookup: CDR1 SEHNR, CDR2 FQNEAQ (reference sequence). The CDR3 is 13 residues long. CDR3 nucleotides: TGTGCCAGCAGCCGACAGGGCACCGGGGAGCTGTTTTTT. Its protein product is CASSRQGTGELFF.

J is TRBJ1-1 and V is TRBV28; TRBD1 matches at 9 bases. The germline gives CDR1 MDHEN, CDR2 SYDVKM. Losses at the gene ends were 8 bases for V and 1 base for J; bases not matched to a gene: 8. CDR3 length: 15 amino acids. DNA of the CDR3: TGTGCCAGCTTTTCACAGGGGGCCAAGAACACTGAAGCTTTCTTT. It encodes CASFSQGAKNTEAFF.

V gene TRBV4-3 combines with J gene TRBJ1-2, with D perhaps matching TRBD1 (5 bases). Germline values: CDR1 LGHNA, CDR2 YSLEER. The CDR3 loop spans 13 amino acids. V was shortened by 5 bases and J by 4 bases, with 11 bases between the two germline ends. The DNA of the CDR3 is TGCGCCAGCAGCAAACAAGGGGCCTATGGCTACACCTTC. Amino acids: CASSKQGAYGYTF.

This sequence joins TRBV2 and TRBJ2-3, with TRBD2 matching over 12 bases. The germline V gene has CDR1 SNHLY and CDR2 FYNNEI. The CDR3 loop spans 15 amino acids. The junction had 4 bases not matched to a gene; V was cut back by 6 bases and J by 3 bases. The DNA of the CDR3 is TGTGCCAGCAGCGCCGGACTAGCGGGGACAGATACGCAGTATTTT. This translates into CASSAGLAGTDTQYF. The full variable domain, rest sourced from reference TRBV2 and TRBJ2-3, is EPEVTQTPSHQVTQMGQEVILRCVPISNHLYFYWYRQILGQKVEFLVSFYNNEISEKSEIFDDQFSVERPDGSNFTLKIRSTKLEDSAMYFCASSAGLAGTDTQYFGPGTRLTVL.

The J gene is TRBJ1-1, the V gene TRBV5-1; 10 bases are a match to TRBD1. CDR1 and CDR2 (germline): SGHRS, YFSETQ. The CDR3 has 15 residues. J was trimmed by 1 base and V by 4 bases; bases with no gene match: 4. CDR3 residues: CASSDRQGANTEAFF. The DNA of the CDR3 is TGCGCCAGCAGCGATCGACAGGGGGCGAACACTGAAGCTTTCTTT.

This chain joins TRBV6-9 and TRBJ2-2; 8 bases are shared with TRBD1. The CDR3 covers 14 residues. Losses at the gene ends were 3 bases for V and 7 bases for J; bases not matched to a gene: 4. Per the germline V gene, CDR1 is MNHGY and CDR2 is SVAAGI. CDR3 nucleotide sequence: TGTGCCAGCAGTTACCGGACAGGGTTCGGGGAGCTGTTTTTT. This gives the protein CASSYRTGFGELFF.

The rearrangement links TRBV2 to TRBJ1-1; no definite D call. Germline CDR1 and CDR2: SNHLY and FYNNEI. This CDR3 region has 13 residues. The germline V and J ends were trimmed by 3 bases and 4 bases, with 9 bases remaining between them. The CDR3 DNA follows: TGTGCCAGCAGTGAGGTGGGCCTCACTGAAGCTTTCTTT. Protein product: CASSEVGLTEAFF.

The V gene is TRBV19, the J gene TRBJ2-7; 8 nucleotides match TRBD1. The V and J ends lost 4 bases and 2 bases, in that order; junction bases with no gene match: 4. CDR1 LNHDA and CDR2 SQIVND come from the germline V gene (reference sequence). This CDR3 has 14 residues. The CDR3 loop is CASSTGTGPYEQYF. CDR3 nucleotide sequence: TGTGCCAGTAGTACTGGGACAGGTCCCTACGAGCAGTACTTC.

As DNA, the CDR3 is TGTGCCAGCAGCTCCCTAGGGGCAGACTATGGCTACACCTTC. Its protein product is CASSSLGADYGYTF. V is TRBV7-2 and J is TRBJ1-2; D is perhaps TRBD1 (5 bases). In germline, CDR1 is SGHTA, CDR2 FQGNSA. The CDR3 sequence is 14 residues long. Trimming stripped 4 bases from V and 3 bases from J, with 12 bases between.

The genes are TRBV4-2 and TRBJ2-7, with a tentative D call TRBD2 (6 bases). V lost 4 bases and J lost 2, with 12 bases in between. Germline assignment: CDR1 LGHNA and CDR2 YNFKEQ. CDR3 length: 14 amino acids. The CDR3 DNA reads TGTGCCAGCAGCCCCAGCGGGCTAGCCTACGAGCAGTACTTC. Amino acids: CASSPSGLAYEQYF.